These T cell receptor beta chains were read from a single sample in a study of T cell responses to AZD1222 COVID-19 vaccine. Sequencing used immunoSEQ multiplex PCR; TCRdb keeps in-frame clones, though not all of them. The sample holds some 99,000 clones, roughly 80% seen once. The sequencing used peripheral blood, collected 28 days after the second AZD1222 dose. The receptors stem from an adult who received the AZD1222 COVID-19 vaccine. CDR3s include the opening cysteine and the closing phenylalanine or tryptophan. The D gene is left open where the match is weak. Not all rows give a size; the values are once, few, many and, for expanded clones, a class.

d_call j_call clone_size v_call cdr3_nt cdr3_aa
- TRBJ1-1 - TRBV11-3 TGTGCCAGCAGCTTCGGACGTGGGAACACTGAAGCTTTCTTT CASSFGRGNTEAFF
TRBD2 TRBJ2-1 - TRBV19 TGTGCCAGTAGTATCCCCGCTAGCGGGCGAAGAGATGAGCAGTTCTTC CASSIPASGRRDEQFF
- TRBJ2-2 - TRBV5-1 TGCGCCAGCAGCTTGTTGGGAGTCGGCGCCGGGGAGCTGTTTTTT CASSLLGVGAGELFF
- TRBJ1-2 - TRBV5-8 TGTGCCAGCAGCTTGGTATCTTATGGCTACACCTTC CASSLVSYGYTF
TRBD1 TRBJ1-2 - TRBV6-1 TGTGCCAGCAGTGAATTGGGACAGGGAGCCTATGGCTACACCTTC CASSELGQGAYGYTF
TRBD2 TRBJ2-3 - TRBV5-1 TGCGCCAGCAGCTATCGGGGGGGCGGCACAGATACGCAGTATTTT CASSYRGGGTDTQYF
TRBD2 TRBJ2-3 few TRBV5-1 TGCGCCAGCAGCTTGGCCGCTAGCGGGGGGGCGTGGGATACGCAGTATTTT CASSLAASGGAWDTQYF
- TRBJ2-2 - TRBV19 TGTGCCAGTAGGCGGGGAACGAACACCGGGGAGCTGTTTTTT CASRRGTNTGELFF
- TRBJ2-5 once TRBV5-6 TGTGCCAGCAGCTTGGCCTCTGGAACCGTGAGGGGGACCCAGTACTTC CASSLASGTVRGTQYF
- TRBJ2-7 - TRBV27 TGTGCCTCCCTCCCGCGCGACGAGCAGTACTTC CASLPRDEQYF
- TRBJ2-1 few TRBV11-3 TGTGCCAGCAGCGCAGGGAGCGGCAGCTACAATGAGCAGTTCTTC CASSAGSGSYNEQFF
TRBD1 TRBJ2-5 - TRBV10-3 TGTGCCATCAACGAGGGACAGGCACAAGAGACCCAGTACTTC CAINEGQAQETQYF
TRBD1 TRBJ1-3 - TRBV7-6 TGTGCCAGCAGCTTAGCCGGCACAGGGGCACCCCACACCATATATTTT CASSLAGTGAPHTIYF